Listed below are T cell receptor beta chains from one sample, sequenced in a study of shared clonotypes between healthy human individuals. Generated by immunoSEQ multiplex PCR, the TCRdb table keeps only in-frame clones and is missing some. The sample lists around 1.9 million clones, just over 90% occurring once. The material sequenced was naive CD8+ T cells from PBMCs. The receptor source for this set is a man younger than 30 in good health. Some clones in this sample may be carry-over from other donors' samples. Each CDR3 is given with its conserved first and last residue. A D gene is named only where the DNA matches it firmly. Size values are once, few and many counts, or a class for expanded clones, and some rows have none.

size,D,J,V,DNA,CDR3
NA,NA,TRBJ1-1,TRBV6-6,TGTGCCAGCAGTTACTCAGGATGGAACACTGAAGCTTTCTTT,CASSYSGWNTEAFF
NA,NA,TRBJ2-5,TRBV7-9,TGTGCCAGCAGCTTAGGGGGCCAAGAGACCCAGTACTTC,CASSLGGQETQYF
NA,TRBD2,TRBJ2-2,TRBV9,TGTGCCAGCAGCGTAGATCGGCGGGAGCGGGCCGGGGAGCTGTTTTTT,CASSVDRRERAGELFF
NA,NA,TRBJ1-5,TRBV7-8,TGTGCCAGCAGCTCGACCCTAACGGCAGAGTGGGATAGCAATCAGCCCCAGCATTTT,CASSSTLTAEWDSNQPQHF
NA,NA,TRBJ2-2,TRBV6-5,TGTGCCAGCAGTTGGTCAGGGGGGTACACCGGGGAGCTGTTTTTT,CASSWSGGYTGELFF
NA,NA,TRBJ2-7,TRBV6-5,TGTGCCAGCAGTTACGGCTCAGGGACCGTCGAGCAGTACTTC,CASSYGSGTVEQYF
NA,TRBD1,TRBJ1-2,TRBV19,TGTGCCAGTAGCCCGACAGGGGGCTCGGGCTACACCTTC,CASSPTGGSGYTF
NA,NA,TRBJ2-2,TRBV4-1,TGCGCCAGCAGCCAACGAACCGGGGAGCTGTTTTTT,CASSQRTGELFF
NA,NA,TRBJ2-3,TRBV9,TGTGCCAGCAGCCAGACTCAGCCAGATACGCAGTATTTT,CASSQTQPDTQYF
NA,NA,TRBJ1-6,TRBV6-5,TGTGCCAGCAGATTAACAGGGCTCGGGAATTCACCCCTCCACTTT,CASRLTGLGNSPLHF
NA,NA,TRBJ1-1,TRBV15,TGTGCCACCAGCAGAGATGAGGTCCCGAACACTGAAGCTTTCTTT,CATSRDEVPNTEAFF
NA,NA,TRBJ2-2,TRBV7-9,TGTGCCAGCAGCTTAGATATTTCTCCCGGGGAGCTGTTTTTT,CASSLDISPGELFF
NA,NA,TRBJ1-1,TRBV5-1,TGCGCCAGCAGCCCGGGGAGGGACCCCTACACTGAAGCTTTCTTT,CASSPGRDPYTEAFF
NA,NA,TRBJ2-4,TRBV11-2,TGTGCCAGCAGCGTCCCTTGGGGGAAAAACATTCAGTACTTC,CASSVPWGKNIQYF
NA,TRBD2,TRBJ2-2,TRBV9,TGTGCCAGCAGCGCCCTGCCTGCGGGAGAATATGACGGGGAGCTGTTTTTT,CASSALPAGEYDGELFF
NA,TRBD2,TRBJ2-7,TRBV5-4,TGTGCCAGCAGCTTGGCGAGCGGGAGTCTCGACTACGCCGAGCAGTACTTC,CASSLASGSLDYAEQYF
NA,TRBD2,TRBJ2-1,TRBV27,TGTGCCAGCAGTTTAACCCTAGCGGGAGGGCCGGATGAGCAGTTCTTC,CASSLTLAGGPDEQFF
NA,NA,TRBJ1-1,TRBV5-1,TGCGCCAGCAGCTTGGCCTCCTGGGGGGAAAACACTGAAGCTTTCTTT,CASSLASWGENTEAFF
NA,TRBD2,TRBJ2-7,TRBV7-9,TGTGCCAGCAGCCCAGATAGCGGGAGGGCCATCAACGAGCAGTACTTC,CASSPDSGRAINEQYF
NA,NA,TRBJ2-7,TRBV28,TGTGCCAGCAGTTCCCAGGGGACCTCCTACGAGCAGTACTTC,CASSSQGTSYEQYF
NA,NA,TRBJ1-4,TRBV7-9,TGTGCCAGCAGCTTAGCGGGCCCGGGGGAAAAACTGTTTTTT,CASSLAGPGEKLFF
NA,NA,TRBJ2-5,TRBV4-2,TGTGCCAGCAGCCAAGCTACTAGGAAGGGGGAGACCCAGTACTTC,CASSQATRKGETQYF
NA,TRBD1,TRBJ2-3,TRBV27,TGTGCCAGCAGTTTAGAGCCCAGGGGGGATACGCAGTATTTT,CASSLEPRGDTQYF
NA,NA,TRBJ2-2,TRBV6-5,TGTGCCAGCAGTTCTGGGGACGGGGAGCTGTTTTTT,CASSSGDGELFF
NA,NA,TRBJ2-5,TRBV5-6,TGTGCCAGCAGCTTGAGTTCCGGGAGAGGGGAGACCCAGTACTTC,CASSLSSGRGETQYF
NA,TRBD1,TRBJ1-4,TRBV9,TGTGCCAGCAGCGTGGGGGACAGTTCTAATGAAAAACTGTTTTTT,CASSVGDSSNEKLFF
NA,TRBD2,TRBJ2-1,TRBV29-1,TGCACCTCGAATGAGGGAGGGCCGGGAAATGAGCAGTTCTTC,CTSNEGGPGNEQFF
NA,TRBD1,TRBJ2-1,TRBV7-6,TGTGCCAGCAGCCCGGACAGGGGATCCTACAATGAGCAGTTCTTC,CASSPDRGSYNEQFF
once,NA,TRBJ2-1,TRBV9,TGTGCCAGCAGCGTAGGGGGATCTGAGCAGTTCTTC,CASSVGGSEQFF
once,TRBD1,TRBJ1-6,TRBV28,TGTGCCAGCAGTTTGAGGGGGACAGGGAGATCACCCCTCCACTTT,CASSLRGTGRSPLHF
NA,NA,TRBJ1-5,TRBV11-2,TGTGCCAGCAGCCCGCGCGGGACTCAGCCCCAGCATTTT,CASSPRGTQPQHF
NA,NA,TRBJ2-7,TRBV19,TGTGCCAGTAGTCCCGGACTCGGCGGCTCCTACGAGCAGTACTTC,CASSPGLGGSYEQYF
NA,TRBD2,TRBJ2-4,TRBV10-3,TGTGCCATCAGTTGGACTAGCGATCTAGCCAAAAACATTCAGTACTTC,CAISWTSDLAKNIQYF
NA,NA,TRBJ1-1,TRBV15,TGTGCCACCAGCAGAGATCGGGCAGGGCCCACTGAAGCTTTCTTT,CATSRDRAGPTEAFF
NA,NA,TRBJ1-1,TRBV30,TGTGCCTGGAGTTGGGGAACAACTGAAGCTTTCTTT,CAWSWGTTEAFF
NA,NA,TRBJ2-7,TRBV11-3,TGTGCCAGCAGCCGGAGAGGGGACGAGCAGTACTTC,CASSRRGDEQYF
NA,NA,TRBJ1-1,TRBV9,TGTGCCAGCAGCGCCGGGACTTCGACCACTGAAGCTTTCTTT,CASSAGTSTTEAFF
NA,TRBD1,TRBJ1-2,TRBV19,TGTGCCAGTAGCATGGACAGGGAAAGGGGCTCTAACTATGGCTACACCTTC,CASSMDRERGSNYGYTF
NA,NA,TRBJ2-7,TRBV28,TGTGCCAGCAGTTTATTGCAGGGCGGGAACGAGCAGTACTTC,CASSLLQGGNEQYF
once,TRBD2,TRBJ2-2,TRBV13,TGTGCCAGCAGGCTAGCGGGTCCCCTGGACACCGGGGAGCTGTTTTTT,CASRLAGPLDTGELFF
NA,TRBD1,TRBJ1-4,TRBV4-2,TGTGCCAGCAGCCAAGGCCCCCTCGACAGGGATTTGGTTTGGCATACAACTAATGAAAAACTGTTTTTT,CASSQGPLDRDLVWHTTNEKLFF
NA,NA,TRBJ1-1,TRBV5-1,TGCGCCAGCAGCTTGGTGGGGTTAATGAACACTGAAGCTTTCTTT,CASSLVGLMNTEAFF
NA,NA,TRBJ2-1,TRBV29-1,TGCAGCGTTGAAGGGGTCGATGGATCCTACAATGAGCAGTTCTTC,CSVEGVDGSYNEQFF
once,TRBD2,TRBJ2-2,TRBV28,TGTGCCAGCAGTTTATGGTTTAGCGGGATTAACACCGGGGAGCTGTTTTTT,CASSLWFSGINTGELFF
NA,TRBD1,TRBJ2-7,TRBV6-1,TGTGCCAGCATACCCAAAACAGGGGGCTACGAGCAGTACTTC,CASIPKTGGYEQYF
NA,NA,TRBJ2-7,TRBV11-2,TGTGCCAGCAGCCCCTGGGACGGCCCTAAATCCTACGAGCAGTACTTC,CASSPWDGPKSYEQYF
NA,NA,TRBJ2-2,TRBV29-1,TGCAGCGCTCTGGGGGCTAAGGGGGAGCTGTTTTTT,CSALGAKGELFF
once,NA,TRBJ1-1,TRBV28,TGTGCCAGCAGATTTTACAGGGCTAACAAGGAAGCTTTCTTT,CASRFYRANKEAFF
NA,TRBD2,TRBJ2-3,TRBV11-2,TGTGCCAGCAGCGTAGCGGGACGGGACGGAGATACGCAGTATTTT,CASSVAGRDGDTQYF